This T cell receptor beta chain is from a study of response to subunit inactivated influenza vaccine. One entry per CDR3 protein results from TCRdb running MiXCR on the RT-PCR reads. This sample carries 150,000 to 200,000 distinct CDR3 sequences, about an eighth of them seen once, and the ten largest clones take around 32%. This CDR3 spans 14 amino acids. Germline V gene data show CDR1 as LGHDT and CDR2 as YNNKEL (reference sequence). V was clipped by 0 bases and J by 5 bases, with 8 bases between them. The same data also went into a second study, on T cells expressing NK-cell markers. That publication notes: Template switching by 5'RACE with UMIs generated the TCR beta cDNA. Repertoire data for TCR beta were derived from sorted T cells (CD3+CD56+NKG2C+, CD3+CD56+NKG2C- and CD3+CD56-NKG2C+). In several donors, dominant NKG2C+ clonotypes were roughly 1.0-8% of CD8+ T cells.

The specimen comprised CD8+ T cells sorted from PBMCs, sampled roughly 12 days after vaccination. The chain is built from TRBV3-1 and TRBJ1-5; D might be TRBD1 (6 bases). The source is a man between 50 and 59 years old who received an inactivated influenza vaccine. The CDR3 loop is CASSQDRGDQPQHF. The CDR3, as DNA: TGTGCCAGCAGCCAAGACAGGGGAGATCAGCCCCAGCATTTT.